This is a list of T cell receptor beta chains from one sample in a study of blood T cell repertoires in COVID-19. Clones were read by immunoSEQ multiplex PCR, and TCRdb kept only the in-frame ones, dropping some. The top ten hold over 11% of the sample, which has approximately 34,000 clones, about nine tenths seen once. The sample was peripheral blood. All receptors derive from a man in his sixties with active COVID-19. The conserved cysteine and the conserved F or W are not part of the CDR3 here.

V	CDR3
TRBV9	ASSPRQGANEKLF
TRBV4-3	ASSQGGRDSYGYT
TRBV6-5	ASSPGGGTEAF
TRBV18	ASSPYTGNTIY
TRBV10-3	AISPRDRGGFTEAF
TRBV6-1	ASSENLSGTLT
TRBV19	ASSIGRAQPQH
TRBV27	ASSFGLAGDTQY
TRBV5-8	ASSLTGAGANVLT
TRBV5-4	ASSLNSPKWTQY
TRBV4-1	ASSQAPLAGGIDTQY
TRBV7-8	ASSSRAGGIYRGVNEQF
TRBV27	ASSLSTGGTEAF
TRBV5-8	ASSLGGQGPRGQETQY
TRBV7-3	ASSSRTGGYT
TRBV3-1/TRBV3-2	ASSRFEGGGLDEQY
TRBV6-6	ASSPQGYEQY
TRBV6-5	ASSYNGGSGEKLF
TRBV7-3	ASSQGLTSTDTQY
TRBV27	ASSFSDSLETQY
TRBV11-2	ASSSLTSYAEQF
TRBV16	ASSPREGAGGYT
TRBV29-1	SVDSGVATGELF
TRBV7-2	ASSLRTSGGNEQF
TRBV5-4	ASSSFNTQY
TRBV7-9	ASSFGGSKTQY
TRBV3-1/TRBV3-2	ASSQNFRDTQY
TRBV7-2	ASSLSTGLFYEQY
TRBV19	ASSMKQVGLAGVAGELF
TRBV5-6	ASSLDRASGYT
TRBV5-6	ASSFGERSSYEQY
TRBV7-2	ASSARQGNTEAF
TRBV18	ASSPSPLGAQETQY
TRBV5-8	ASSKGLPVETQY
TRBV3-1/TRBV3-2	ARDRGGLGTYNSPLH
TRBV7-3	ASSLYRDRGLSEQF
TRBV18	ASSREAGNSPLH
TRBV25-1	ASVASGGNTIY
TRBV4-1	ASSQQPGQGGDEQF
TRBV6-2/TRBV6-3	ASSYDAGGRNQPQH
TRBV7-9	ASSLTGSTDTQY
TRBV10-3	AITAGGAHSPLH
TRBV6-2/TRBV6-3	VSSLTGSYGYT
TRBV7-2	ASSSGLAENIQY
TRBV19	ATNDRGGTDTQY
TRBV2	ASRVRVITEAF
TRBV6-5	ASNRGDTEAF
TRBV27	ASSSRLGTLGGYT
TRBV7-2	ASSPLAGLSTDTQY
TRBV18	ASSPPTGFGRVRGGYT
TRBV10-2	ASSEGSGTVTGELF
TRBV23-1	ASSPHDRLRIRNTIY
TRBV7-2	ASSPGQEVEAF
TRBV7-3	ASSLTVAAKETQY